This T cell receptor beta chain was captured in a study of cytomegalovirus exposure and HLA in healthy donors. Study as a whole: Within an early data release were about 85 million unique TCRs drawn from HLA-typed donors. Findings and limits, study-wide: It was reported in a later analysis that an Asian-associated ancestry cluster showed fewer N-insertions than the roughly 670-donor mean.

The PCR had 60 Vbeta and 13 Jbeta primers. Profiled with immunoSEQ multiplex PCR; TCRdb holds only in-frame clones, not every one. This table holds 130,000 or so clones, 73% found once. The CDR3 totals 17 residues. Germline V gene data show CDR1 as SGDLS and CDR2 as YYNGEE. The V gene end was trimmed by 0 bases and the J gene end by 4 bases; junction bases not matched to a gene: 6. Concerning this clone itself: Its antigen is not known.

Donors had nominal health at sampling but likely had unrecorded immune exposures. This clonotype was sampled from a middle-aged woman in good health and CMV-seropositive. The chain uses TRBV9 and TRBJ2-1, with TRBD2 matching 11 bases. The sequenced sample was PBMCs. CDR3 bases: TGTGCCAGCAGCGTAGCGGCTAGCGGGAGGATTTACAATGAGCAGTTCTTC. Translated, it gives CASSVAASGRIYNEQFF.